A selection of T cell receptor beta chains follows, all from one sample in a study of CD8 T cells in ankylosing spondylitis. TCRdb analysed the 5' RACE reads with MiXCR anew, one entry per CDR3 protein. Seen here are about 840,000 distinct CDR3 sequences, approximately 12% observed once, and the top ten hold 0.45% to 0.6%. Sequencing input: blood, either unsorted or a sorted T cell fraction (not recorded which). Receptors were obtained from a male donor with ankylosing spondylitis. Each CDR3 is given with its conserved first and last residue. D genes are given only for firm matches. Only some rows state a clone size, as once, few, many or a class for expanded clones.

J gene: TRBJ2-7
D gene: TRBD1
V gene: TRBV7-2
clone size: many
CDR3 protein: CASSLGWDRGYEQYF
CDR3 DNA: TGTGCCAGCAGCTTAGGATGGGACAGGGGCTACGAGCAGTACTTC

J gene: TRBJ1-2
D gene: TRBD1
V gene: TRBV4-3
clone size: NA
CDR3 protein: CASSQDFWTGEDYGYTF
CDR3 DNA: TGCGCCAGCAGCCAAGATTTTTGGACAGGGGAGGACTATGGCTACACCTTC

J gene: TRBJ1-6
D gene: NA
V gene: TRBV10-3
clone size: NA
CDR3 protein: CATLGLLGSPLHF
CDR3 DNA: TGTGCCACCCTTGGACTTCTGGGGTCACCCCTCCACTTT

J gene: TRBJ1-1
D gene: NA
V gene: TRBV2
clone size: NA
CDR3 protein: CASRSGPNTEAFF
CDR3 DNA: TGTGCCAGCAGGTCAGGGCCGAACACTGAAGCTTTCTTT

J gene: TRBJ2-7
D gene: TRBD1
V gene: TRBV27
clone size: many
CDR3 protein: CASSFMGQGYEQYF
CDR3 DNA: TGTGCCAGCAGTTTCATGGGACAGGGCTACGAGCAGTACTTC

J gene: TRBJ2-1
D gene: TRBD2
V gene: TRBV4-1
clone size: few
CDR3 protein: CASSRFRASGRTYNEQFF
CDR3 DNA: TGCGCCAGCAGCCGATTCAGGGCTAGCGGGAGAACCTACAATGAGCAGTTCTTC

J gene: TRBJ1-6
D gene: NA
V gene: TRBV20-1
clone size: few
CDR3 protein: CSARGGYSPLHF
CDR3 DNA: TGCAGTGCTAGGGGGGGATATTCACCCCTCCACTTT

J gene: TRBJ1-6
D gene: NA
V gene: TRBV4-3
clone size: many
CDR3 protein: CASSQEGFLSSYNSPLHF
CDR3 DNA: TGCGCCAGCAGCCAAGAGGGGTTCCTGAGCTCCTATAATTCACCCCTCCACTTT

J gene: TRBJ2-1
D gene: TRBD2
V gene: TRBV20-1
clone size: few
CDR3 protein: CSASHQARLAGGANEQFF
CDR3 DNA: TGCAGTGCTAGTCACCAGGCACGCCTAGCGGGAGGAGCCAATGAGCAGTTCTTC

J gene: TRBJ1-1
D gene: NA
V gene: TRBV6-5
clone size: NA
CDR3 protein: CASSYTRESGTEAFF
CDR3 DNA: TGTGCCAGCAGTTACACAAGGGAATCGGGCACTGAAGCTTTCTTT

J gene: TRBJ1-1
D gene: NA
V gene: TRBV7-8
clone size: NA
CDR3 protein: CASSLGPWNTEAFF
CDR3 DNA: TGTGCCAGCAGCTTAGGACCTTGGAACACTGAAGCTTTCTTT

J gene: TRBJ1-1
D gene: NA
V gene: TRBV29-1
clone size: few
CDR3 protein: CSVERASDTEAFF
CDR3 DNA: TGCAGCGTTGAAAGGGCGTCCGACACTGAAGCTTTCTTT

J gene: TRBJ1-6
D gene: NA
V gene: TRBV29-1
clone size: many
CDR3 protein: CSVAGQRNSPLHF
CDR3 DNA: TGCAGCGTTGCCGGACAGAGGAATTCACCCCTCCACTTT

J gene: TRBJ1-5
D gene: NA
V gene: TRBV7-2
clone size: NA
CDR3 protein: CASSSTGSSNQPQHF
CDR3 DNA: TGTGCCAGCAGCTCTACAGGGAGCAGCAATCAGCCCCAGCATTTT